A selection of T cell receptor beta chains follows, all from one sample in a study of CD8 T cells in ankylosing spondylitis. TCRdb re-called the 5' RACE reads through MiXCR, storing one row per CDR3 protein. The sample has hundreds of thousands of distinct CDR3 sequences; 9.5% to 15% are singletons. The sequencing input was blood, either unsorted or a sorted T cell fraction (not recorded which). These receptors came from a male donor with ankylosing spondylitis. The CDR3 runs from the conserved cysteine through the conserved F or W. A D gene is named only where the DNA matches it firmly. Not every row has a clone size; where given, it reads once, few, many or a size class.

TRBJ2-1 TRBV5-1 few - CASSDVYNEQFF TGCGCCAGCAGCGATGTCTACAATGAGCAGTTCTTC
TRBJ1-1 TRBV12-3/TRBV12-4 many - CASSFMGETEAFF TGTGCCAGCAGTTTTATGGGGGAAACTGAAGCTTTCTTT
TRBJ1-5 TRBV24-1 few - CATSALTSNQPQHF TGTGCCACCAGTGCGTTGACTAGCAATCAGCCCCAGCATTTT
TRBJ1-5 TRBV20-1 few - CSAEERGGKGDQPQHF TGCAGTGCCGAAGAGAGAGGGGGGAAAGGGGATCAGCCCCAGCATTTT
TRBJ2-3 TRBV20-1 - TRBD1 CSARGQGSDTQYF TGCAGTGCTAGGGGACAGGGCTCAGATACGCAGTATTTT
TRBJ1-6 TRBV6-1 - - CASSRTEVNSPLHF TGTGCCAGCAGCAGGACGGAGGTCAATTCACCCCTCCACTTT
TRBJ2-3 TRBV27 - TRBD1 CASSPRTGAGGDTQYF TGTGCCAGCAGTCCCCGGACAGGGGCCGGGGGAGATACGCAGTATTTT
TRBJ2-7 TRBV2 many - CASSSGGEQYF TGTGCCAGCAGTTCCGGGGGCGAGCAGTACTTC
TRBJ2-7 TRBV15 - TRBD2 CATSRDITAGGREQYF TGTGCCACCAGCAGAGATATAACAGCGGGAGGTCGGGAGCAGTACTTC
TRBJ2-3 TRBV20-1 few TRBD2 CSAKMAGGPLNTQYF TGCAGTGCCAAAATGGCGGGAGGGCCTTTGAATACGCAGTATTTT
TRBJ1-1 TRBV5-1 many TRBD1 CASSPPDRGTEAFF TGCGCCAGCAGCCCCCCAGACAGGGGCACTGAAGCTTTCTTT
TRBJ2-1 TRBV2 few TRBD1 CASSDWTGSDNEQFF TGTGCCAGCAGTGACTGGACAGGTTCTGACAATGAGCAGTTCTTC
TRBJ1-6 TRBV5-1 many - CASSLDRPPNSPLHF TGCGCCAGCAGCTTGGACAGGCCGCCTAATTCACCCCTCCACTTT
TRBJ1-3 TRBV5-5 - - CASSLNRAGNTIYF TGTGCCAGCAGCTTGAATAGGGCTGGAAACACCATATATTTT
TRBJ1-1 TRBV10-1 few TRBD1 CASGRDRRNTEAFF TGCGCCAGCGGCAGGGACAGAAGAAACACTGAAGCTTTCTTT
TRBJ1-1 TRBV12-3/TRBV12-4 few - CANSGPGRTEAFF TGTGCCAATTCGGGACCGGGAAGGACTGAAGCTTTCTTT
TRBJ1-2 TRBV29-1 few - CSVRGTRDGYTF TGCAGCGTTCGCGGGACACGGGACGGCTACACCTTC
TRBJ2-3 TRBV27 - - CASSFSMWTETSTDTQYF TGTGCCAGCAGTTTCTCTATGTGGACAGAGACTAGCACAGATACGCAGTATTTT
TRBJ2-7 TRBV6-1 few TRBD1 CASGGFDRVAYEQYF TGTGCCAGCGGGGGTTTTGACAGGGTCGCCTACGAGCAGTACTTC
TRBJ1-3 TRBV12-3/TRBV12-4 - - CASSSWDNGNTIYF TGTGCCAGCAGTTCGTGGGATAATGGAAACACCATATATTTT
TRBJ1-5 TRBV5-1 - - CASSLVEGGPQHF TGCGCCAGCAGCTTGGTTGAGGGAGGGCCCCAGCATTTT
TRBJ2-1 TRBV5-1 - - CASSLDTRGVFHEQFF TGCGCCAGCAGCTTGGATACCAGGGGAGTTTTCCATGAGCAGTTCTTC
TRBJ2-1 TRBV2 few TRBD1 CASSSFGQDNEQFF TGTGCCAGCAGTTCTTTCGGACAGGACAATGAGCAGTTCTTC
TRBJ1-3 TRBV7-9 - - CASSLIRGVYGNTIYF TGTGCCAGCAGCTTAATCAGGGGAGTATATGGAAACACCATATATTTT
TRBJ2-7 TRBV12-3/TRBV12-4 - - CASSLGYLQTYEQYF TGTGCCAGCAGTTTAGGTTACCTGCAAACCTACGAGCAGTACTTC
TRBJ2-7 TRBV7-9 few TRBD2 CASSSSGSSNEQYF TGTGCCAGCAGCTCGAGCGGGAGCAGCAACGAGCAGTACTTC
TRBJ2-3 TRBV7-8 - - CASSSGAARDTQYF TGTGCCAGCAGCTCCGGGGCGGCACGGGATACGCAGTATTTT
TRBJ2-1 TRBV6-1 - - CASSEARGQPQFF TGTGCCAGCAGTGAAGCGCGAGGACAGCCGCAGTTCTTC
TRBJ1-3 TRBV15 few - CATSSGWAGTRDTIYF TGTGCCACCAGCAGTGGTTGGGCAGGGACGAGAGACACCATATATTTT
TRBJ2-1 TRBV20-1 many TRBD2 CSARAIAGPGDEQFF TGCAGTGCTAGAGCTATAGCGGGACCCGGGGATGAGCAGTTCTTC
TRBJ2-7 TRBV27 - - CASSPLRTAYEQYF TGTGCCAGCAGTCCGTTAAGGACAGCCTACGAGCAGTACTTC
TRBJ1-4 TRBV5-1 few - CASSLVGTGTNEKLFF TGCGCCAGCAGCTTGGTTGGGACCGGGACTAATGAAAAACTGTTTTTT
TRBJ2-1 TRBV30 - - CAWSVWKESTEQFF TGTGCCTGGAGTGTATGGAAGGAGTCTACTGAGCAGTTCTTC
TRBJ2-1 TRBV20-1 - TRBD2 CSARLADTYNEQFF TGCAGTGCTAGACTAGCGGACACCTACAATGAGCAGTTCTTC
TRBJ1-1 TRBV20-1 few - CSARDLRAEAFF TGCAGTGCTAGAGACCTGAGGGCTGAAGCTTTCTTT
TRBJ2-5 TRBV10-2 - - CASGLGGVGQETQYF TGCGCCAGCGGATTAGGAGGGGTTGGGCAAGAGACCCAGTACTTC
TRBJ2-2 TRBV29-1 - - CSVGGRFGTGELFF TGCAGCGTCGGGGGTAGGTTCGGCACCGGGGAGCTGTTTTTT
TRBJ2-2 TRBV5-6 few - CASSSLADTTGELFF TGTGCCAGCAGCTCCTTAGCGGACACCACCGGGGAGCTGTTTTTT
TRBJ2-3 TRBV5-6 - - CARGPWVSDTQYF TGTGCCAGGGGCCCCTGGGTGTCAGATACGCAGTATTTT
TRBJ1-1 TRBV5-6 - - CASSLESSEAFF TGTGCCAGCAGCTTGGAGAGCTCTGAAGCTTTCTTT
TRBJ2-4 TRBV29-1 many TRBD1 CSVGWDRGRDIQYF TGCAGCGTTGGCTGGGACAGGGGACGTGACATTCAGTACTTC
TRBJ2-1 TRBV29-1 few - CSVDTRVTNEQFF TGCAGCGTTGATACCAGGGTTACCAATGAGCAGTTCTTC
TRBJ2-3 TRBV20-1 many TRBD2 CSARLADITQYF TGCAGTGCGAGACTAGCGGACATTACGCAGTATTTT
TRBJ2-3 TRBV20-1 few TRBD2 CSAATRLADHTDTQYF TGCAGTGCTGCCACCCGACTAGCGGATCACACAGATACGCAGTATTTT
TRBJ2-1 TRBV7-9 - TRBD1 CASSRTGTGGDEQFF TGTGCCAGCAGTCGTACCGGGACAGGGGGCGATGAGCAGTTCTTC